Shown below are 29 T cell receptor beta chains from a single sample sequenced in a study of shared T cell receptors in the human thymus. Method: immunoSEQ multiplex PCR; TCRdb's copy keeps in-frame clones and lacks some. This sample yields hundreds of thousands of clones, of which roughly 90% are seen a single time; approximately 0.011% belongs to the top ten. This sample also appeared in a second study, on human thymus T cells.

Sequenced sample: thymocytes. These receptors originate from a boy in the first two years of life with a congenital heart defect.

The chain combines TRBV5-1 with TRBJ2-3; 8 bases line up with TRBD1. Germline V gives CDR1 SGHRS, CDR2 YFSETQ. The CDR3 is 18 residues long. V was pared by 4 bases and J by 4 bases, with 17 bases of the junction left unmatched. CDR3 region: CASSTDRAVAIYSDTQYF. CDR3 DNA: TGCGCCAGCAGCACGGACAGGGCGGTGGCGATATATTCAGATACGCAGTATTTT.

This rearrangement joins TRBV28 to TRBJ2-5; tentative D call: TRBD1 (5 bases). The CDR3 runs to 12 residues. Germline CDR1 and CDR2: MDHEN and SYDVKM. Trimming took off 6 bases at V and 5 bases at J, with 10 bases between the two ends. The CDR3 DNA reads TGTGCCAGCAGACAGGTGGGGGAGACCCAGTACTTC. It is translated as CASRQVGETQYF.

This clone is a singleton in its sample. This chain connects TRBV6-5 to TRBJ1-2, with D possibly being TRBD1 (5 bases). V was shortened by 1 base and J by 4 bases, with 13 bases between the two germline ends. Germline CDR1 MNHEY, CDR2 SVGAGI. This CDR3 region has 15 residues. In nucleotides, the CDR3 is TGTGCCAGCAGTTACTGGGGGGGAGACGCCTATGGCTACACCTTC. Translation gives CASSYWGGDAYGYTF.

The chain recombines TRBV29-1 with TRBJ2-7; 8 nucleotides align to TRBD1. The V gene end was trimmed by 1 base and the J gene end by 1 base; junction bases not matched to a gene: 9. CDR1 and CDR2 from the germline V gene are SQVTM and ANQGSEA. CDR3 length: 16 amino acids. The CDR3 DNA sequence: TGCAGCGTTGAAGTCTCGACAGGGGCCGGATCCTACGAGCAGTACTTC. The encoded protein is CSVEVSTGAGSYEQYF.

This chain joins TRBV6-1 and TRBJ2-3; the D gene is possibly TRBD2 (6 bases). V lost 1 base and J 1 base, leaving 24 bases between the germline ends. Germline V lookup: CDR1 MNHNS, CDR2 SASEGT. CDR3 size: 20 residues. For the CDR3, the DNA is TGTGCCAGCAGTGAAGGGGGCGCGGGAAAGGAAACCAGTCGCACAGATACGCAGTATTTT. This translates into CASSEGGAGKETSRTDTQYF.

The genes are TRBV5-1 and TRBJ1-2; 7 positions agree with TRBD1. The CDR3 runs 16 residues. The V gene's germline CDR1 is SGHRS and CDR2 YFSETQ. Unmatched junction bases numbered 7, after V lost 2 bases and J lost 0 bases. The CDR3 sequence is CASSLSGQPSNYGYTF. CDR3 nucleotides: TGCGCCAGCAGCTTATCGGGACAGCCGTCTAACTATGGCTACACCTTC.

V usage is TRBV4-3 and J usage is TRBJ2-5; 9 bases are a match to TRBD1. The junction had 14 bases not matched to a gene; V was cut back by 1 base and J by 2 bases. CDR1 and CDR2 from the germline V gene are LGHNA and YSLEER. This CDR3 has 19 amino acids. The CDR3 reads CASSQGTGDFWDEQETQYF. CDR3 nucleotide sequence: TGCGCCAGCAGCCAAGGGACAGGGGACTTCTGGGACGAGCAAGAGACCCAGTACTTC.

The genes are TRBV5-6 and TRBJ2-2; 10 nucleotides line up with TRBD1. The V gene end was trimmed by 4 bases and the J gene end by 1 base; junction bases not matched to a gene: 4. Germline assignment: CDR1 SGHDT and CDR2 YYEEEE. This CDR3 is built from 16 residues. CDR3 DNA: TGTGCCAGCAGCCGGGACAGGGGACTGAACACCGGGGAGCTGTTTTTT. It specifies CASSRDRGLNTGELFF.

The chain couples TRBV2 to TRBJ2-1; 8 bases are shared with TRBD1. CDR3 length: 22 residues. The ends lost 0 bases at V and 0 bases at J; junction bases unmatched: 19. Per germline, CDR1 SNHLY and CDR2 FYNNEI. The CDR3 protein is CASSEAGIWVNRGKNSYNEQFF. The CDR3 DNA follows: TGTGCCAGCAGTGAAGCAGGGATCTGGGTTAACAGGGGGAAGAACTCCTACAATGAGCAGTTCTTC.

The table lists this clone with a count of one. The chain recombines TRBV19 with TRBJ2-7; 9 bases line up with TRBD2. The CDR3 contains 14 residues. Germline V gives CDR1 LNHDA, CDR2 SQIVND (reference sequence). J lost 7 bases, V lost 2 bases, and 6 bases had no gene match. The DNA of the CDR3 is TGTGCCAGTAGTATAAGGCTAGCGGGATGTGAGCAGTACTTC. Translation gives CASSIRLAGCEQYF.

The CDR3 sequence: CASSPNRGEGYEQYF. CDR3 sequence (DNA): TGTGCCAGCTCACCAAACAGGGGGGAGGGATACGAGCAGTACTTC. V is TRBV18 and J is TRBJ2-7, with a tentative D call TRBD1 (8 bases). Germline V gene data show CDR1 as KGHSH and CDR2 as LQKENI. Between the trimmed V and J ends, which lost 2 bases and 4 bases, there was a span of 15 bases. The CDR3 is 15 residues long.

This chain links TRBV20-1 with TRBJ1-1; D ambiguous. The CDR3 contains 11 residues. In germline, CDR1 is DFQATT, CDR2 SNEGSKA (reference sequence). CDR3 loop: CRATRNTEAFF. The DNA of the CDR3 is TGCAGGGCCACCCGGAACACTGAAGCTTTCTTT.

V gene TRBV6-4 combines with J gene TRBJ2-7, with 9 bases identical to TRBD1. The CDR3 runs 15 residues. V lost 2 bases and J lost 7; bases outside the gene matches: 9. Germline values: CDR1 MRHNA, CDR2 SNTAGT. The CDR3 loop is CASSDTQGARGEQYF. The CDR3 nucleotides read TGTGCCAGCAGTGACACACAGGGGGCAAGGGGAGAGCAGTACTTC.

Notes on this clone: The sample has other DNA sequences that encode this CDR3 too. This chain joins TRBV6-6 and TRBJ2-7; 10 bases match TRBD2. The CDR3 covers 15 residues. Unmatched junction bases numbered 1, after V lost 0 bases and J lost 2 bases. Germline V gene lookup returns CDR1 MNHNY and CDR2 SVGAGI (reference sequence). In DNA, the CDR3 is TGTGCCAGCAGTTACTCGCTAGCGGGAGCCTACGAGCAGTACTTC. This sequence encodes CASSYSLAGAYEQYF.

The chain couples TRBV4-1 to TRBJ2-3; 10 bases map to TRBD2. The CDR3 sequence is 19 residues long. Germline CDR1 reads MGHRA; CDR2 reads YSYEKL. Trimming removed 4 bases from V and 4 bases from J; junction bases left unmatched: 17. The CDR3 sequence is CASSLPGQIAGGFPDTQYF. The CDR3 coding sequence is TGCGCCAGCAGCCTCCCCGGACAGATAGCGGGAGGCTTCCCAGATACGCAGTATTTT.

V is TRBV27 and J is TRBJ1-4, with D unresolved. The V gene's germline CDR1 is MNHEY and CDR2 SMNVEV (reference sequence). This CDR3 is 14 amino acids long. V shed 7 bases and J shed 7 bases, with 16 bases lying between them. The CDR3 DNA reads TGTGCCAGCACCACTGACGGGGTTGGTGAAAAACTGTTTTTT. Translation gives CASTTDGVGEKLFF.

This clone was detected a few times. The chain links TRBV27 to TRBJ1-5; a possible D gene is TRBD1 (5 bases). Between the trimmed V and J ends, which lost 8 bases and 0 bases, there was a span of 17 bases. The CDR3 totals 16 residues. The germline V gene encodes CDR1 MNHEY and CDR2 SMNVEV (reference sequence). Here the CDR3 reads CASGVPGGDSNQPQHF. For the CDR3, the DNA is TGTGCCAGCGGCGTCCCGGGGGGAGATAGCAATCAGCCCCAGCATTTT.

The chain is built from TRBV6-5 and TRBJ2-7; 7 nucleotides match TRBD1. Looked up from germline, CDR1 is MNHEY and CDR2 is SVGAGI. The CDR3 runs to 15 residues. J gave up 4 bases and V 5 bases, and 11 bases lay outside the gene matches. CDR3 residues: CASSSYRGRSYEQYF. The CDR3 nucleotides are TGTGCCAGCAGTAGCTACAGGGGAAGATCTTACGAGCAGTACTTC.

The chain is built from TRBV27 and TRBJ2-1, with D possibly matching TRBD1 (7 bases). Looked up from germline, CDR1 is MNHEY and CDR2 is SMNVEV (reference sequence). There are 17 residues in the CDR3. Between the trimmed V and J ends, which lost 3 bases and 3 bases, there was a span of 18 bases. This CDR3 reads CASSFGQAMGGYNEQFF. In DNA form, the CDR3 reads TGTGCCAGCAGTTTCGGACAGGCAATGGGGGGCTACAATGAGCAGTTCTTC.

V gene TRBV6-5 combines with J gene TRBJ2-6, with D perhaps TRBD2 (6 bases). Germline loops: CDR1 MNHEY, CDR2 SVGAGI. The CDR3 is made up of 14 amino acids. The V and J ends lost 6 bases and 4 bases respectively, with 10 bases between them. The CDR3 DNA is TGTGCCAGCAGGCGGGACTCCGGGGCCAACGTCCTGACTTTC. Its translation is CASRRDSGANVLTF.

The chain recombines TRBV6-1 with TRBJ1-1; 8 nucleotides align to TRBD1. The CDR3 is 12 amino acids. Trimming took 5 bases from V and 9 from J; bases not matched to a gene: 5. The germline CDR1 and CDR2 sequences are MNHNS and SASEGT. The CDR3 sequence: CASSNRDRKAFF. The CDR3 nucleotides are TGTGCCAGCAGTAACCGGGACAGGAAAGCTTTCTTT.

This chain links TRBV2 with TRBJ1-2; a weak D match, TRBD1 (6 bases). The V gene lost 2 bases and the J gene lost 2 bases, with 18 bases spanning the gap. There are 17 residues in the CDR3. Germline V gene lookup returns CDR1 SNHLY and CDR2 FYNNEI. In DNA, the CDR3 is TGTGCCAGCAGTGAAAGCGGGGGCATCGGTCGAAACTATGGCTACACCTTC. This gives the protein CASSESGGIGRNYGYTF.

The V and J genes are TRBV13 and TRBJ2-1, with D possibly matching TRBD1 (6 bases). Germline V gene data show CDR1 as PRHDT and CDR2 as FYEKMQ (reference sequence). CDR3 length: 20 amino acids. Trimming pared 4 bases from V and 2 bases from J, leaving 27 bases between. CDR3 in amino acids: CASSSGVASRRWDTYNEQFF. The CDR3 DNA reads as TGTGCCAGCAGCTCAGGGGTAGCATCCCGTCGATGGGACACCTACAATGAGCAGTTCTTC.

The V call is TRBV2, the J call TRBJ1-3; TRBD1 might be the D (6 bases). Germline V gene lookup returns CDR1 SNHLY and CDR2 FYNNEI. This CDR3 contains 13 residues. The V gene lost 6 bases and the J gene lost 4 bases, with 10 bases spanning the gap. Here the CDR3 reads CASSGQPGNTIYF. The CDR3 nucleotides read TGTGCCAGCAGCGGACAGCCCGGAAACACCATATATTTT.

This chain uses TRBV7-2 with TRBJ2-7; 8 bases map to TRBD2. The CDR3 loop spans 15 amino acids. In germline, CDR1 is SGHTA, CDR2 FQGNSA. Unmatched junction bases numbered 2, after V lost 1 base and J lost 0 bases. CDR3 in DNA: TGTGCCAGCAGCTTAGGCGGGAGGCGCTCCTACGAGCAGTACTTC. Its protein is CASSLGGRRSYEQYF.

The chain combines TRBV7-9 with TRBJ2-7, with TRBD2 identical over 9 bases. Germline loops: CDR1 SEHNR, CDR2 FQNEAQ (reference sequence). This CDR3 has 15 residues. Losses at the gene ends were 2 bases for V and 2 bases for J; bases not matched to a gene: 4. CDR3 loop: CASSLHSGGAYEQYF. The DNA for the CDR3 is TGTGCCAGCAGCTTACATAGCGGGGGAGCCTACGAGCAGTACTTC.

V and J are TRBV7-9 and TRBJ2-1; 10 bases align to TRBD1. After removal of 5 bases from V and 4 bases from J, the junction contained 8 bases not matched to a gene. The CDR3 runs 16 residues. The germline V gene encodes CDR1 SEHNR and CDR2 FQNEAQ (reference sequence). CDR3 nucleotide sequence: TGTGCCAGCAGCCGACTCCGGGACAGGGGATACAATGAGCAGTTCTTC. As protein: CASSRLRDRGYNEQFF.

This sequence joins TRBV27 and TRBJ1-2, with unresolved D. CDR3 length equals 11 residues. Germline V gene data show CDR1 as MNHEY and CDR2 as SMNVEV (reference sequence). Trimming took off 5 bases at V and 3 bases at J, with 4 bases between the two ends. The CDR3 DNA sequence: TGTGCCAGCAGTCCCTACTATGGCTACACCTTC. This gives the protein CASSPYYGYTF.

The CDR3 nucleotides read TGTGCCAGCAGCTTAGTCTGGGGACTAGCGCCTTCGTTAGACTACGAGCAGTACTTC. This codes for CASSLVWGLAPSLDYEQYF. The chain recombines TRBV13 with TRBJ2-7, with 10 bases identical to TRBD2. Germline V gene data show CDR1 as PRHDT and CDR2 as FYEKMQ (reference sequence). CDR3 length: 19 residues. With V trimmed by 1 base and J by 3 bases, 15 bases remained unmatched.